The 18 T cell receptor beta chains below were found in one sample sequenced in a study of T cells after yellow fever vaccination. TCRdb redid the calling of the 5' RACE reads with MiXCR, one entry per CDR3 protein. The sample contains a few hundred thousand distinct CDR3 sequences, 6.8% of which appear only once. The specimen was PBMCs, collected around 45 days after the first yellow fever vaccination. The receptors originated from a man younger than 30 who received the YFV17D yellow fever vaccine.

This clonotype was detected ten times or more. The V call is TRBV4-1, the J call TRBJ2-5, with 10 bases matching TRBD2. The V and J ends lost 8 bases and 3 bases, in that order; junction bases with no gene match: 6. The V gene's germline CDR1 is MGHRA and CDR2 YSYEKL. This CDR3 is built from 14 residues. CDR3 protein: CASSVLAGEETQYF. CDR3 nucleotides: TGCGCCAGCTCCGTTCTAGCGGGGGAAGAGACCCAGTACTTC.

This clonotype was seen a handful of times. V is TRBV7-7 and J is TRBJ2-7, with TRBD1 matching over 8 bases. The CDR3 length is 14 residues. Germline V lookup: CDR1 SSHAT, CDR2 FNYEAQ (reference sequence). The V segment lost 5 bases and the J segment 2 bases; nucleotides outside the gene matches: 5. The CDR3 sequence: CASSPWTGTYEQYF. The DNA for the CDR3 is TGTGCCAGCAGCCCCTGGACAGGGACCTACGAGCAGTACTTC. The complete variable domain, with remaining parts taken from reference TRBV7-7 and TRBJ2-7, reads GAGVSQSPRYKVTKRGQDVTLRCDPISSHATLYWYQQALGQGPEFLTYFNYEAQPDKSGLPSDRFSAERPEGSISTLTIQRTEQRDSAMYRCASSPWTGTYEQYFGPGTRLTVT.

Ten or more counts support this clonotype. This rearrangement joins TRBV5-5 to TRBJ2-2, with 9 bases lining up with TRBD1. V trimming: 2 bases; J trimming: 6 bases; junction bases outside the gene matches: 2. CDR3 length: 14 amino acids. Germline lookup yields CDR1 SGHKS and CDR2 YYEKEE (reference sequence). This CDR3 reads CASSLRTGAGELFF. The DNA for the CDR3 is TGTGCCAGCAGCTTAAGGACAGGGGCCGGGGAGCTGTTTTTT.

The chain has TRBV7-3 and TRBJ2-2; a possible D gene is TRBD2 (6 bases). Between the trimmed V and J ends, which lost 5 bases and 3 bases, there was a span of 13 bases. The CDR3 runs 15 residues. Germline CDR1 is SGHTA and CDR2 is FQGTGA. The CDR3 is CASSPPGVYTGELFF. CDR3 nucleotide sequence: TGTGCCAGCAGCCCCCCGGGGGTGTACACCGGGGAGCTGTTTTTT.

This clonotype was observed a handful of times. The V call is TRBV14, the J call TRBJ2-1; possibly TRBD1 for D (5 bases). V was trimmed by 5 bases and J by 8 bases, leaving 10 bases between them. The germline V gene has CDR1 SGHDN and CDR2 FVKESK. The CDR3 totals 12 residues. The DNA of the CDR3 is TGTGCCAGCAGCGGCCAGGGTGATGAGCAGTTCTTC. It is translated as CASSGQGDEQFF. The full variable domain, its missing parts supplied by reference TRBV14 and TRBJ2-1, is EAGVTQFPSHSVIEKGQTVTLRCDPISGHDNLYWYRRVMGKEIKFLLHFVKESKQDESGMPNNRFLAERTGGTYSTLKVQPAELEDSGVYFCASSGQGDEQFFGPGTRLTVL.

This clonotype came up a few times. The rearrangement joins TRBV5-1 to TRBJ2-7; 7 bases are shared with TRBD2. Germline V gene lookup returns CDR1 SGHRS and CDR2 YFSETQ. The CDR3 contains 14 residues. The trim removed 4 bases at V and 6 bases at J, leaving 10 bases unmatched. The chain's CDR3 is CASSIGTNALEQYV. In DNA form, the CDR3 reads TGCGCCAGCAGCATCGGGACTAACGCCCTCGAGCAGTACGTC.

This chain joins TRBV7-2 and TRBJ2-7, with TRBD1 matching 7 bases. Germline V lookup: CDR1 SGHTA, CDR2 FQGNSA. The CDR3 totals 15 residues. V trimming: 0 bases; J trimming: 1 base; junction bases outside the gene matches: 3. The CDR3 bases are TGTGCCAGCAGCTTAGCACAGGGGCGATCCTACGAGCAGTACGTC. Amino acid sequence: CASSLAQGRSYEQYV.

This clonotype was detected a few times. The chain employs TRBV20-1 and TRBJ1-1, with D tentatively TRBD1 (6 bases). The CDR3 is 14 residues long. Germline CDR1 DFQATT, CDR2 SNEGSKA (reference sequence). V lost 6 bases to trimming and J lost 4 bases, with 18 bases between them. The DNA for the CDR3 is TGCAGTGCCAGGGGCGGGGGGATGGTCACTGAAGCTTTCTTT. Protein: CSARGGGMVTEAFF.

This clonotype was picked up a small number of times. The rearrangement links TRBV4-3 to TRBJ1-6; 10 bases are shared with TRBD1. Germline-derived CDR1 and CDR2 are LGHNA and YSLEER. The CDR3 loop spans 15 amino acids. V trimming: 0 bases; J trimming: 9 bases; junction bases outside the gene matches: 2. This CDR3 reads CASSQEGQGPSPLHF. The CDR3 DNA sequence: TGCGCCAGCAGCCAAGAGGGACAGGGGCCTTCACCCCTCCACTTT.

The chain uses TRBV7-2 and TRBJ1-6; D not certain. Trimming cost V 5 bases and J 8 bases, with 10 bases left between them. This CDR3 is built from 13 residues. Germline V lookup: CDR1 SGHTA, CDR2 FQGNSA. CDR3 residues: CASSPDGDSPLHF. DNA of the CDR3: TGTGCCAGCAGCCCGGACGGGGATTCACCCCTCCACTTT.

This clonotype was seen ten or more times. The V gene is TRBV12-3 or TRBV12-4, the J gene TRBJ2-7; possibly TRBD1 for D (5 bases). V gave up 3 bases and J gave up 3 bases, with 12 bases separating them. The CDR3 spans 14 residues. CDR3 DNA sequence: TGTGCCAGCAGTTTTCAGGGAATCGGCTACGAGCAGTACTTC. Encoded protein: CASSFQGIGYEQYF.

This clonotype came up many times. The chain recombines TRBV15 with TRBJ1-5; 7 nucleotides match TRBD1. Trimming cost V 3 bases and J 6 bases; bases outside gene matches: 8. Germline assignment: CDR1 LNHNV and CDR2 YYDKDF (reference sequence). The CDR3 runs to 15 residues. The CDR3 DNA reads as TGTGCCACCAGCAGCCATGTAGGGGGCGGTCAGCCCCAGCATTTT. Protein sequence: CATSSHVGGGQPQHF.

The rearrangement links TRBV15 to TRBJ2-2, with D perhaps TRBD2 (6 bases). Trimming left V 5 bases short and J 4 bases short, with 14 bases between. CDR1 and CDR2 from the germline V gene are LNHNV and YYDKDF (reference sequence). The CDR3 covers 15 residues. CDR3: CATSSYGGLTGELFF. The CDR3 DNA is TGTGCCACCAGCTCCTACGGGGGACTCACCGGGGAGCTGTTTTTT.

This clonotype has a count of ten or more. The chain has TRBV15 and TRBJ2-1; the D gene is possibly TRBD1 (6 bases). V lost 0 bases, J lost 2 bases, and 8 bases lay in between. The CDR3 is 15 residues long. CDR1 is LNHNV, CDR2 YYDKDF, per germline (reference sequence). The CDR3 reads CATSREQGPYNEQFF. The CDR3 DNA reads TGTGCCACCAGCAGAGAGCAGGGGCCCTACAATGAGCAGTTCTTC.

The chain joins TRBV5-1 to TRBJ2-1, with 7 positions matching TRBD2. Germline CDR1 SGHRS, CDR2 YFSETQ. The V segment lost 0 bases and the J segment 9 bases; nucleotides outside the gene matches: 6. The CDR3 length is 14 residues. The CDR3 spells CASSLGGTTAEQFF. For the CDR3, the DNA is TGCGCCAGCAGCTTGGGCGGGACTACGGCTGAGCAGTTCTTC.

This clonotype showed up just a few times. The V gene is TRBV12-3 or TRBV12-4, the J gene TRBJ1-1, with a possible D match to TRBD1 (5 bases). Trimming removed 3 bases at V and 1 base at J, with 15 bases between. The CDR3 runs 16 residues. The CDR3 loop reads CASSFSPGEANTEAFF. The CDR3 coding sequence is TGTGCCAGCAGTTTTAGCCCGGGGGAGGCGAACACTGAAGCTTTCTTT.

The chain couples TRBV30 to TRBJ2-7; 8 bases line up with TRBD1. The junction had 7 bases not matched to a gene; V was cut back by 2 bases and J by 7 bases. CDR3 length: 13 residues. The germline gives CDR1 GTSNPN, CDR2 SVGIG (reference sequence). In DNA, the CDR3 is TGTGCCTGGAGTTTGGACAGGGTCAGGGAGCAGTACTTC. It translates to CAWSLDRVREQYF.

Ten or more counts support this clonotype. This rearrangement joins TRBV27 to TRBJ1-2, with a tentative D call TRBD1 (6 bases). Per germline, CDR1 MNHEY and CDR2 SMNVEV (reference sequence). V shed 6 bases and J shed 4 bases, with 12 bases lying between them. CDR3 length equals 13 residues. The CDR3 bases are TGTGCCAGCAGCTACAGGGTGGGCTATGGCTACACCTTC. Its translation: CASSYRVGYGYTF.